These 23 T cell receptor beta chains originate from one sample sequenced in a study of cytomegalovirus exposure and HLA in healthy donors. PCR involved 60 Vbeta and 13 Jbeta primers. TCRdb's table, derived via immunoSEQ multiplex PCR, lists solely in-frame clones and lacks some. The table has some 180,000 clones, roughly 75% seen once; the top ten hold about 2.1%. Sequencing used PBMCs. All receptors come from a woman aged 25-40 years in good health and CMV-seronegative.

This clone was recorded a few times. The V and J genes are TRBV5-8 and TRBJ2-7, with 9 nucleotides matching TRBD2. J gave up 2 bases and V 4 bases, and 7 bases lay outside the gene matches. The CDR3 sequence is 15 residues long. CDR1 and CDR2 (germline): SGHTS, YDEGEE. The CDR3 nucleotides read TGTGCCAGCAGCCCGCGGCGGGGGGGTCCCTACGAGCAGTACTTC. Its translation: CASSPRRGGPYEQYF.

This chain links TRBV30 with TRBJ1-1; a possible D gene is TRBD1 (6 bases). CDR1 is GTSNPN and CDR2 is SVGIG in the germline V gene (reference sequence). The CDR3 extends over 10 amino acids. V was shortened by 5 bases and J by 12 bases, with 13 bases between the two germline ends. The CDR3 DNA sequence: TGTGCCTGGCTCAGGGGTGGGCCTTTCTTT. Protein product: CAWLRGGPFF.

This rearrangement joins TRBV5-4 to TRBJ2-1; 8 bases line up with TRBD1. CDR1 is SGHNT and CDR2 is YYREEE in the germline V gene (reference sequence). V gave up 0 bases and J gave up 3 bases; unmatched junction bases: 5. The CDR3 is 16 residues long. The CDR3 bases are TGTGCCAGCAGCTTGGGGGGACAGGCCGGCTACAATGAGCAGTTCTTC. It specifies CASSLGGQAGYNEQFF.

The chain is built from TRBV5-1 and TRBJ1-4; unclear D gene. The CDR3 has 13 amino acids. V lost 3 bases and J 3 bases, leaving 6 bases between the germline ends. From germline, CDR1 is SGHRS and CDR2 YFSETQ. CDR3 amino acids: CASSYYSNEKLFF. DNA of the CDR3: TGCGCCAGCAGCTACTACTCTAATGAAAAACTGTTTTTT. Full variable domain (rest looked up from reference TRBV5-1 and TRBJ1-4): KAGVTQTPRYLIKTRGQQVTLSCSPISGHRSVSWYQQTPGQGLQFLFEYFSETQRNKGNFPGRFSGRQFSNSRSEMNVSTLELGDSALYLCASSYYSNEKLFFGSGTQLSVL.

This clone was recorded a few times. J is TRBJ1-4 and V is TRBV4-2, with D tentatively TRBD1 (5 bases). The CDR3 is made up of 19 amino acids. The V and J ends lost 0 bases and 0 bases respectively, with 17 bases between them. Germline V gene data show CDR1 as LGHNA and CDR2 as YNFKEQ. The CDR3 nucleotides are TGTGCCAGCAGCCAAGATTTCCCGGCAGGGCGATCAACTAATGAAAAACTGTTTTTT. Protein product: CASSQDFPAGRSTNEKLFF.

This clone was counted only a few times. V and J are TRBV5-5 and TRBJ1-1; TRBD1 agrees at 10 bases. The CDR3 spans 14 residues. In germline, CDR1 is SGHKS, CDR2 YYEKEE (reference sequence). V lost 4 bases to trimming and J lost 4 bases; unmatched junction nucleotides: 4. The CDR3 DNA sequence: TGTGCCAGCAGCGAATGGACAGGGGGCACTGAAGCTTTCTTT. Protein: CASSEWTGGTEAFF. The whole variable domain, filled in from reference TRBV5-5 and TRBJ1-1, reads DAGVTQSPTHLIKTRGQQVTLRCSPISGHKSVSWYQQVLGQGPQFIFQYYEKEERGRGNFPDRFSARQFPNYSSELNVNALLLGDSALYLCASSEWTGGTEAFFGQGTRLTVV.

This chain uses TRBV6-1 with TRBJ1-1; D not resolved. V was trimmed by 3 bases and J by 11 bases, leaving 16 bases between them. Germline assignment: CDR1 MNHNS and CDR2 SASEGT. CDR3 length: 13 residues. CDR3 in DNA: TGTGCCAGCAGTGAGGTAATTCTCCCCAGGGCTTTCTTT. Protein: CASSEVILPRAFF.

CDR3 in amino acids: CASSLQSGGMGYNEQFF. CDR3 DNA: TGTGCCAGCAGCTTACAGAGCGGGGGGATGGGGTACAATGAGCAGTTCTTC. This chain connects TRBV7-9 to TRBJ2-1, with 9 bases lining up with TRBD2. Germline CDR1 is SEHNR and CDR2 is FQNEAQ (reference sequence). V lost 2 bases and J lost 4; bases outside the gene matches: 9. CDR3 length equals 17 residues. The variable domain in full, completed from reference TRBV7-9 and TRBJ2-1, reads DTGVSQNPRHKITKRGQNVTFRCDPISEHNRLYWYRQTLGQGPEFLTYFQNEAQLEKSRLLSDRFSAERPKGSFSTLEIQRTEQGDSAMYLCASSLQSGGMGYNEQFFGPGTRLTVL.

The chain combines TRBV30 with TRBJ1-5, with D unclear. CDR1 GTSNPN and CDR2 SVGIG come from the germline V gene (reference sequence). Trimming took off 3 bases at V and 4 bases at J, with 10 bases between the two ends. This CDR3 has 13 residues. CDR3 coding DNA: TGTGCCTGGAGCGCTCAGGCGAATCAGCCCCAGCATTTT. Translated: CAWSAQANQPQHF.

The rearrangement links TRBV18 to TRBJ2-3; D ambiguous. This CDR3 spans 14 amino acids. Trimming cost V 1 base and J 1 base, with 6 bases left between them. Germline V lookup: CDR1 KGHSH, CDR2 LQKENI. The CDR3: CASSPRTGTDTQYF. The CDR3 region has the DNA TGTGCCAGCTCACCACGTACGGGCACAGATACGCAGTATTTT.

The count of this clone is one. V is TRBV29-1 and J is TRBJ2-3; maybe TRBD2 (6 bases). Trimming pared 7 bases from V and 0 bases from J, leaving 14 bases between. Germline assignment: CDR1 SQVTM and CDR2 ANQGSEA. The CDR3 has 14 amino acids. The CDR3 protein is CSGASVTSTDTQYF. Here the CDR3 DNA reads TGCAGCGGTGCTAGCGTTACTAGCACAGATACGCAGTATTTT.

This chain's CDR3 is CASSLSPINRATEAFF. CDR3 coding DNA: TGTGCCAGCAGTTTATCACCGATCAATAGAGCCACTGAAGCTTTCTTT. The V and J genes are TRBV27 and TRBJ1-1, with D uncertain. Trimming removed 0 bases from V and 4 bases from J, with 15 bases in between. Germline values: CDR1 MNHEY, CDR2 SMNVEV (reference sequence). The CDR3 spans 16 residues.

The chain uses TRBV6-5 and TRBJ2-7; 8 nucleotides line up with TRBD1. The junction had 7 bases not matched to a gene; V was cut back by 3 bases and J by 3 bases. The CDR3 runs to 15 residues. CDR1 is MNHEY and CDR2 is SVGAGI in the germline V gene. In DNA form, the CDR3 reads TGTGCCAGCAGTTATCGGGACAGGCCACTCTACGAGCAGTACTTC. Its translation: CASSYRDRPLYEQYF.

With regard to this clone: Germline is not matched at one junction end, which may reflect a read error. The rearrangement joins TRBV29-1 to TRBJ1-2, with 7 positions matching TRBD1. CDR1 and CDR2 (germline): SQVTM, ANQGSEA. The CDR3 is 11 amino acids. The CDR3 loop is CSVGQAYDYTF. The CDR3, as DNA: TGCAGCGTCGGACAGGCGTATGACTACACCTTC.

V is TRBV30 and J is TRBJ2-3, with TRBD2 matching 7 bases. J was trimmed by 11 bases and V by 2 bases; bases with no gene match: 16. The germline V gene encodes CDR1 GTSNPN and CDR2 SVGIG (reference sequence). CDR3 size: 15 residues. The CDR3: CAWSRVRGDLPGQYF. The CDR3 nucleotides are TGTGCCTGGAGTAGAGTACGGGGGGACTTACCCGGGCAGTATTTT.

The V and J genes are TRBV5-6 and TRBJ2-3; D may be TRBD1 (5 bases). CDR1 is SGHDT and CDR2 is YYEEEE in the germline V gene. The CDR3 is 15 amino acids. The V gene lost 0 bases and the J gene lost 4 bases, with 12 bases spanning the gap. The CDR3 DNA is TGTGCCAGCAGCTTGGGGTCTAGGGGTTCAGATACGCAGTATTTT. Translated, it gives CASSLGSRGSDTQYF.

This clone has only one observation. The junction shows a germline mismatch at one end, possibly a read error. The identical CDR3 is also encoded by other nucleotide sequences in the sample. The V gene is TRBV5-4, the J gene TRBJ2-3; 13 nucleotides agree with TRBD2. The CDR3 length is 14 residues. From germline, CDR1 is SGHNT and CDR2 YYREEE (reference sequence). CDR3 loop: CASSLGLAGDTQYF. CDR3 bases: TGTGCCAGCAGTTTGGGACTAGCGGGGGATACGCAGTATTTT.

The chain joins TRBV19 to TRBJ1-4, with 8 bases aligning to TRBD1. This CDR3 region has 14 residues. Germline loops: CDR1 LNHDA, CDR2 SQIVND (reference sequence). The V gene end was trimmed by 3 bases and the J gene end by 5 bases; junction bases not matched to a gene: 2. The CDR3 region is CASSIDRGNEKLFF. The CDR3 bases are TGTGCCAGTAGTATTGACAGGGGAAATGAAAAACTGTTTTTT.

The chain is built from TRBV5-6 and TRBJ1-6; TRBD1 is a possible D gene (5 bases). Trimming took off 4 bases at V and 7 bases at J, with 15 bases between the two ends. Germline V gene data show CDR1 as SGHDT and CDR2 as YYEEEE. The CDR3 extends over 15 amino acids. The CDR3: CASSPTWGGNSPLHF. In DNA, the CDR3 is TGTGCCAGCAGCCCGACTTGGGGGGGGAATTCACCCCTCCACTTT. Full variable domain (missing parts from reference TRBV5-6 and TRBJ1-6): DAGVTQSPTHLIKTRGQQVTLRCSPKSGHDTVSWYQQALGQGPQFIFQYYEEEERQRGNFPDRFSGHQFPNYSSELNVNALLLGDSALYLCASSPTWGGNSPLHFGNGTRLTVT.

This clone was found a few times. This chain joins TRBV16 and TRBJ1-2; no clear D. The CDR3 is 17 amino acids. The germline gives CDR1 KGHSY, CDR2 FQNENV. Between the trimmed V and J ends, which lost 0 bases and 8 bases, there was a span of 22 bases. This CDR3 is CASSQSRVEGGYRGYTF. CDR3 DNA: TGTGCCAGCAGCCAATCTAGGGTAGAGGGAGGTTATCGCGGCTACACCTTC.

This clone is a singleton in its sample. V and J are TRBV7-9 and TRBJ2-2; TRBD1 agrees at 8 bases. The length of the CDR3 is 17 residues. V trimming: 5 bases; J trimming: 6 bases; junction bases outside the gene matches: 14. The V gene's germline CDR1 is SEHNR and CDR2 FQNEAQ (reference sequence). CDR3 sequence (DNA): TGTGCCAGCAGCCCTAAGACAGGGGCGGTTAAAGCCGGGGAGCTGTTTTTT. Translated: CASSPKTGAVKAGELFF.

This chain connects TRBV7-2 to TRBJ2-4; 9 bases map to TRBD1. The CDR3 totals 14 residues. Germline-derived CDR1 and CDR2 are SGHTA and FQGNSA. The trim removed 2 bases at V and 7 bases at J, leaving 3 bases unmatched. The CDR3 DNA reads as TGTGCCAGCAGCTTAATGGGGACAGGGAACATTCAGTACTTC. It codes for CASSLMGTGNIQYF.

J is TRBJ1-1 and V is TRBV30, with D uncertain. The V and J ends lost 3 bases and 2 bases respectively, with 7 bases between them. CDR1 is GTSNPN and CDR2 is SVGIG in the germline V gene (reference sequence). The CDR3 consists of 12 residues. CDR3: CAWRSSNTEAFF. CDR3 bases: TGTGCCTGGAGGTCGAGCAACACTGAAGCTTTCTTT. The full variable domain, completed using reference TRBV30 and TRBJ1-1, is SQTIHQWPATLVQPVGSPLSLECTVEGTSNPNLYWYRQAAGRGLQLLFYSVGIGQISSEVPQNLSASRPQDRQFILSSKKLLLSDSGFYLCAWRSSNTEAFFGQGTRLTVV.